The next 28 T cell receptor beta chains were all read from a single sample in a study of cytomegalovirus exposure and HLA in healthy donors. PCR was performed using 60 Vbeta and 13 Jbeta primers. Repertoires were generated with immunoSEQ multiplex PCR, while TCRdb's copy carries only in-frame clones and drops some. The sample records 110,000 to 150,000 clones, nearly 80% being singletons. The sequenced sample was PBMCs. These TCRs come from a woman in her 30s in good health and CMV-seronegative.

The chain has TRBV2 and TRBJ1-1; no clear D. The CDR3 length is 15 residues. The V end lost 3 bases, the J end lost 1 base, and 12 bases lay between the germline ends. Germline CDR1 and CDR2: SNHLY and FYNNEI. This CDR3 reads CASSDDKSGNTEAFF. In DNA, the CDR3 is TGTGCCAGCAGTGACGACAAATCCGGGAACACTGAAGCTTTCTTT.

The chain links TRBV12-2 to TRBJ1-1. TRBV12-2 is marked as a pseudogene. CDR3 length: 15 amino acids. The CDR3 sequence is CASHIQPKADTEAFF. Written as DNA, the CDR3 is TGTGCAAGTCACATCCAGCCCAAAGCGGACACTGAAGCTTTCTTT.

About this clone itself: One junction end does not reproduce the germline sequence, and a read error may be involved. This chain joins TRBV5-1 and TRBJ1-6, with 9 bases matching TRBD1. Per the germline V gene, CDR1 is SGHRS and CDR2 is YFSETQ. The CDR3 has 16 residues. This CDR3 is CASSPGQGAANSPLHF. CDR3 nucleotide sequence: TGCGCCAGCAGCCCGGGACAGGGCGCGGCCAATTCACCCCTCCATTTT.

V and J are TRBV19 and TRBJ2-1; 8 positions agree with TRBD2. The trim removed 3 bases at V and 4 bases at J, leaving 5 bases unmatched. The germline CDR1 and CDR2 sequences are LNHDA and SQIVND (reference sequence). The CDR3 is 15 residues long. This chain's CDR3 is CASSMELAVYNEQFF. The CDR3 DNA follows: TGTGCCAGTAGTATGGAACTAGCGGTATACAATGAGCAGTTCTTC. The complete variable domain, with remaining parts taken from reference TRBV19 and TRBJ2-1, reads DGGITQSPKYLFRKEGQNVTLSCEQNLNHDAMYWYRQDPGQGLRLIYYSQIVNDFQKGDIAEGYSVSREKKESFPLTVTSAQKNPTAFYLCASSMELAVYNEQFFGPGTRLTVL.

V gene TRBV2 combines with J gene TRBJ2-5; tentative D call: TRBD2 (5 bases). Germline V gene sequence: CDR1 SNHLY, CDR2 FYNNEI. V gave up 0 bases and J gave up 5 bases, with 16 bases separating them. CDR3 length: 16 residues. This CDR3 is CASSEASTLAWETQYF. The CDR3 nucleotides read TGTGCCAGCAGTGAAGCGTCAACCCTAGCCTGGGAGACCCAGTACTTC.

This clone showed up just a few times. The chain combines TRBV5-1 with TRBJ1-1, with 9 bases that match TRBD1. Germline V CDR1 and CDR2: SGHRS, YFSETQ. The V and J ends lost 4 bases and 1 base, in that order; junction bases with no gene match: 8. The CDR3 is 16 amino acids. The CDR3 DNA reads TGCGCCAGCAGCCTTGGACAGGGGACACGGAACACTGAAGCTTTCTTT. It yields the protein CASSLGQGTRNTEAFF.

The chain carries TRBV16 and TRBJ1-2, with D perhaps matching TRBD1 (6 bases). The CDR3 extends over 14 amino acids. V gave up 7 bases and J gave up 0 bases, with 12 bases separating them. Germline V gene sequence: CDR1 KGHSY, CDR2 FQNENV. The CDR3 nucleotides read TGTGCCAGCAACCGACAGGCCGCTAACTATGGCTACACCTTC. Residues: CASNRQAANYGYTF. Filled out from reference TRBV16 and TRBJ1-2, the complete variable domain reads GEEVAQTPKHLVRGEGQKAKLYCAPIKGHSYVFWYQQVLKNEFKFLISFQNENVFDETGMPKERFSAKCLPNSPCSLEIQATKLEDSAVYFCASNRQAANYGYTFGSGTRLTVV.

This chain joins TRBV6-5 and TRBJ2-7, with 7 bases identical to TRBD1. J was trimmed by 0 bases and V by 2 bases; bases with no gene match: 7. The V gene's germline CDR1 is MNHEY and CDR2 SVGAGI. This CDR3 comprises 16 residues. Here the CDR3 reads CASSYHPRDSSYEQYF. In nucleotides, the CDR3 is TGTGCCAGCAGTTACCACCCCCGGGACAGCTCCTACGAGCAGTACTTC.

CDR3 DNA sequence: TGTGCCAGCAGCCAAGACCCTCAGGGGGAGAATGAAAAACTGTTTTTT. Its protein product is CASSQDPQGENEKLFF. The chain has TRBV4-2 and TRBJ1-4; 7 bases map to TRBD1. This CDR3 is built from 16 residues. CDR1 is LGHNA, CDR2 YNFKEQ, per germline. With V trimmed by 0 bases and J by 5 bases, 6 bases remained unmatched.

This clone showed up just a few times. The chain uses TRBV5-4 and TRBJ2-7; 9 positions agree with TRBD1. In germline, CDR1 is SGHNT, CDR2 YYREEE (reference sequence). V lost 4 bases to trimming and J lost 3 bases; unmatched junction nucleotides: 5. The CDR3 consists of 14 residues. CDR3: CASSADRGVYEQYF. The DNA for the CDR3 is TGTGCCAGCAGCGCCGACAGGGGGGTCTACGAGCAGTACTTC.

This chain joins TRBV10-3 and TRBJ2-5; TRBD2 aligns across 13 bases. The CDR3 covers 17 residues. Germline trimming cut 6 bases from V and 1 base from J; bases unmatched to any gene: 8. Germline V gene sequence: CDR1 ENHRY, CDR2 SYGVKD. The CDR3 DNA sequence: TGTGCCATCAGGACCTCCCGACTAGCGGGGGGCCAAGAGACCCAGTACTTC. Protein product: CAIRTSRLAGGQETQYF.

This clone has just one count. The chain combines TRBV14 with TRBJ1-1; the D is unclear. The V end was cut by 0 bases, the J end by 7 bases, with 3 bases between. The V gene's germline CDR1 is SGHDN and CDR2 FVKESK. The CDR3 length is 11 residues. CDR3 nucleotide sequence: TGTGCCAGCAGCCAAGATTATGAAGCTTTCTTT. Translation: CASSQDYEAFF. Combining the CDR3 with reference TRBV14 and TRBJ1-1 gives the whole variable domain EAGVTQFPSHSVIEKGQTVTLRCDPISGHDNLYWYRRVMGKEIKFLLHFVKESKQDESGMPNNRFLAERTGGTYSTLKVQPAELEDSGVYFCASSQDYEAFFGQGTRLTVV.

CDR3 amino acids: CASSVAQNSPLHF. The CDR3 region has the DNA TGTGCCAGCAGCGTAGCACAAAATTCACCCCTCCACTTT. V usage is TRBV9 and J usage is TRBJ1-6; no reliable D call. The germline V and J ends were trimmed by 0 bases and 7 bases, with 5 bases remaining between them. CDR3 length: 13 amino acids. The germline CDR1 and CDR2 sequences are SGDLS and YYNGEE.

The chain combines TRBV11-2 with TRBJ2-2; 10 positions agree with TRBD2. V lost 3 bases to trimming and J lost 7 bases; unmatched junction nucleotides: 14. Germline CDR1 and CDR2: SGHAT and FQNNGV. The CDR3 extends over 18 amino acids. CDR3 nucleotide sequence: TGTGCCAGCAGCTTTCGGGCTAGCGGGGGCCCGGAGGTCGGGGAGCTGTTTTTT. As protein: CASSFRASGGPEVGELFF.

The chain uses TRBV9 and TRBJ1-5; the D is unclear. The CDR3 is made up of 14 amino acids. CDR1 SGDLS and CDR2 YYNGEE come from the germline V gene. V was shortened by 3 bases and J by 4 bases, with 11 bases between the two germline ends. The CDR3 spells CASSAEGTNQPQHF. The CDR3 nucleotides are TGTGCCAGCAGCGCGGAGGGTACTAATCAGCCCCAGCATTTT.

The V gene is TRBV7-8, the J gene TRBJ1-6; the D is unclear. CDR1 and CDR2 from the germline V gene are SGHVS and FQNEAQ. V was trimmed by 5 bases and J by 13 bases, leaving 15 bases between them. This CDR3 contains 13 residues. The CDR3 DNA is TGTGCCAGCAGCGAAGCAGAGTTCGGGCCCCTCCACTTT. Translated, it gives CASSEAEFGPLHF.

V usage is TRBV6-5 and J usage is TRBJ1-2, with TRBD1 matching 8 bases. Germline loops: CDR1 MNHEY, CDR2 SVGAGI. The V and J ends lost 6 bases and 12 bases, in that order; junction bases with no gene match: 6. This CDR3 has 11 amino acids. DNA of the CDR3: TGTGCCAGCAGCCGAGGACAGGGCCACACCTTC. Amino acids: CASSRGQGHTF.

The CDR3 DNA follows: TGTGCCAGCTCACCAACCGCGTCTCGAGAGACCCAGTACTTC. Its translation: CASSPTASRETQYF. This chain uses TRBV18 with TRBJ2-5; D call uncertain. V was pared by 2 bases and J by 4 bases, with 11 bases between. The germline CDR1 and CDR2 sequences are KGHSH and LQKENI. The CDR3 is 14 amino acids.

The V and J genes are TRBV10-1 and TRBJ2-7; 14 bases align to TRBD2. The CDR3 is 17 amino acids. With V trimmed by 0 bases and J by 1 base, 2 bases remained unmatched. CDR1 and CDR2 from the germline V gene are WNHNN and SYGVQD (reference sequence). The CDR3 coding sequence is TGCGCCAGCAGTGAGTCAAGGACTAGCGGGGGGTCCTACGAGCAGTACTTC. Translation gives CASSESRTSGGSYEQYF.

CDR3 protein: CASSEAVWGLQPQHF. As DNA, the CDR3 is TGTGCCAGCAGCGAAGCGGTCTGGGGGCTGCAGCCCCAGCATTTT. The chain combines TRBV7-2 with TRBJ1-5; D perhaps matches TRBD1 (6 bases). The V end lost 5 bases, the J end lost 7 bases, and 18 bases lay between the germline ends. The CDR3 totals 15 residues. The germline V gene encodes CDR1 SGHTA and CDR2 FQGNSA.

This chain links TRBV5-4 with TRBJ2-1; D is unclear. This CDR3 contains 15 residues. Germline V gene sequence: CDR1 SGHNT, CDR2 YYREEE (reference sequence). V lost 5 bases, J lost 0 bases, and 12 bases lay in between. The CDR3, as DNA: TGTGCCAGCAGTTCTGCAGCGAGCTCCTACAATGAGCAGTTCTTC. Translating it yields CASSSAASSYNEQFF.

The chain combines TRBV7-8 with TRBJ1-2; weak D call: TRBD1 (6 bases). There are 14 residues in the CDR3. The germline V and J ends were trimmed by 5 bases and 4 bases, with 14 bases remaining between them. Germline CDR1 and CDR2: SGHVS and FQNEAQ. For the CDR3, the DNA is TGTGCCAGCAGCGGATCCCGGGACACCTATGGCTACACCTTC. It codes for CASSGSRDTYGYTF.

The table lists this clone with a few counts. This chain links TRBV6-1 with TRBJ1-6; D remains unclear. V was clipped by 1 base and J by 7 bases, with 8 bases between them. The CDR3 is 14 amino acids. The germline V gene has CDR1 MNHNS and CDR2 SASEGT. This chain's CDR3 is CASSEVAVNSPLHF. DNA for the CDR3: TGTGCCAGCAGTGAAGTAGCAGTCAATTCACCCCTCCACTTT.

This clone was found a few times. V and J are TRBV18 and TRBJ1-1, with a possible D match to TRBD1 (5 bases). The V gene lost 2 bases and the J gene lost 3 bases, with 10 bases spanning the gap. In germline, CDR1 is KGHSH, CDR2 LQKENI. CDR3 length: 14 amino acids. The CDR3 loop is CASSPMTGDTEAFF. The CDR3 nucleotides read TGTGCCAGCTCACCAATGACGGGGGACACTGAAGCTTTCTTT. The full variable domain, its missing parts supplied by reference TRBV18 and TRBJ1-1, is NAGVMQNPRHLVRRRGQEARLRCSPMKGHSHVYWYRQLPEEGLKFMVYLQKENIIDESGMPKERFSAEFPKEGPSILRIQQVVRGDSAAYFCASSPMTGDTEAFFGQGTRLTVV.

This rearrangement joins TRBV5-1 to TRBJ1-4, with 8 positions matching TRBD1. CDR3 length: 15 residues. The germline gives CDR1 SGHRS, CDR2 YFSETQ. With V trimmed by 4 bases and J by 6 bases, 8 bases remained unmatched. The CDR3 protein is CASSILNRGDEKLFF. The CDR3 region has the DNA TGCGCCAGCAGCATACTAAACAGGGGGGATGAAAAACTGTTTTTT.

This clone has more than one count but fewer than ten. The CDR3 sequence is CASSPVLGLAGGAQYF. CDR3 DNA sequence: TGTGCCAGCAGCCCGGTTTTGGGCCTAGCGGGGGGGGCCCAGTACTTC. The rearrangement uses TRBV7-9 and TRBJ2-5; TRBD2 aligns across 12 bases. Germline CDR1 and CDR2: SEHNR and FQNEAQ (reference sequence). The CDR3 sequence is 16 residues long. V trimming: 5 bases; J trimming: 9 bases; junction bases outside the gene matches: 13.

The V call is TRBV9, the J call TRBJ1-1, with 9 bases that match TRBD1. After removal of 3 bases from V and 5 bases from J, the junction contained 8 bases not matched to a gene. Germline assignment: CDR1 SGDLS and CDR2 YYNGEE. The CDR3 has 15 amino acids. The CDR3 sequence: CASSATTGGRTEAFF. In nucleotides, the CDR3 is TGTGCCAGCAGCGCGACTACAGGGGGCAGGACTGAAGCTTTCTTT.

The J gene is TRBJ1-5, the V gene TRBV30, with D hard to call. The CDR3 is made up of 16 amino acids. Trimming stripped 0 bases from V and 2 bases from J, with 14 bases between. Germline V gene lookup returns CDR1 GTSNPN and CDR2 SVGIG (reference sequence). In DNA form, the CDR3 reads TGTGCCTGGAGTGTATTTCGGGGAGTCGGCAATCAGCCCCAGCATTTT. This translates into CAWSVFRGVGNQPQHF.